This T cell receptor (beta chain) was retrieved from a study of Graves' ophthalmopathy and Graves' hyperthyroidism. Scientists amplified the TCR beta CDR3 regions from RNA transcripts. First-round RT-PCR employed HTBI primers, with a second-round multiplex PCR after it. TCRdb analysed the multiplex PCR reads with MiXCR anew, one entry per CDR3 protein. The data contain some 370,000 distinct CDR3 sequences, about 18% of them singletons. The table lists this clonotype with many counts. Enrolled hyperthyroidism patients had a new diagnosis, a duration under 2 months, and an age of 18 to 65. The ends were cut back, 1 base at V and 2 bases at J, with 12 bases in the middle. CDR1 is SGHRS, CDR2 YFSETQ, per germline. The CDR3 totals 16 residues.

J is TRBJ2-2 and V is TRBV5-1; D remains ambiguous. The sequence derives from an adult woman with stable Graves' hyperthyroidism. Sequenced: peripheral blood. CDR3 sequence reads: CASSLLAQKNTGELFF. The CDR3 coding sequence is TGCGCCAGCAGCTTGTTAGCCCAGAAAAACACCGGGGAGCTGTTTTTT.